This T cell receptor (beta chain) derives from a study of CD8 T cells in Susac syndrome. CDR1 is MNHEY and CDR2 is SMNVEV in the germline V gene (reference sequence). The CDR3 is 15 amino acids. Trimming removed 4 bases at V and 5 bases at J, with 17 bases between. Relapsing-remitting disease, either stable or active, was present in the treatment-naive patients who were the multiple sclerosis controls. Negative isolation was used for CD8+ and CD4+ T cells and FACS enrichment for TEMRA cells. Random hexamers were used to reverse transcribe the RNA input (about 0.5 to 1 ug). TCRdb re-analysed the immunoSEQ multiplex PCR reads in MiXCR, keeping a single row per CDR3 protein. The sample carries roughly 300,000 distinct CDR3 sequences, approximately 81% recorded once.

The sequenced sample consisted of CD8+ T cells from PBMCs. This TCR was recovered from a human donor with multiple sclerosis. This chain joins TRBV27 and TRBJ1-1; no clear D. The CDR3: CASSSSPGSGTEAFF. CDR3 DNA: TGTGCCAGCAGTTCCTCCCCCGGGTCTGGAACTGAAGCTTTCTTT.